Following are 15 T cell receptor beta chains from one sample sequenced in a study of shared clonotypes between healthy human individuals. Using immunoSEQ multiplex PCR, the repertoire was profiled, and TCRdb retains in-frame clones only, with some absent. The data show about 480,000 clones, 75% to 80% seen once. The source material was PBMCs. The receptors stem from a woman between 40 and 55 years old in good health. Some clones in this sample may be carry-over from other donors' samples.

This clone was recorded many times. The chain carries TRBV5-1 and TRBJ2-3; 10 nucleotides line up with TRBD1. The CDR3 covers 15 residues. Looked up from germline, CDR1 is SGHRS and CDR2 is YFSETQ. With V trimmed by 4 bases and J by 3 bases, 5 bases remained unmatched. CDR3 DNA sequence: TGCGCCAGCAGCGCCGGGGGACAGGGGACAGATACGCAGTATTTT. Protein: CASSAGGQGTDTQYF.

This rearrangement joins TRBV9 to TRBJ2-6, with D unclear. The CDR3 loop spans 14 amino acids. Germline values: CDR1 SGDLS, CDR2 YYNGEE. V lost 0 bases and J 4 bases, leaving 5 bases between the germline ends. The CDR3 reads CASSVVSGANVLTF. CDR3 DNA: TGTGCCAGCAGCGTAGTATCCGGGGCCAACGTCCTGACTTTC.

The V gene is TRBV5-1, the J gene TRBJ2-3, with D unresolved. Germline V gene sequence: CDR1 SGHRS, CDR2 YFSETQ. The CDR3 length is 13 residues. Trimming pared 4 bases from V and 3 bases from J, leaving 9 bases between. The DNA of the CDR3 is TGCGCCAGCAGCCGCGGCTTAACAGATACGCAGTATTTT. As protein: CASSRGLTDTQYF.

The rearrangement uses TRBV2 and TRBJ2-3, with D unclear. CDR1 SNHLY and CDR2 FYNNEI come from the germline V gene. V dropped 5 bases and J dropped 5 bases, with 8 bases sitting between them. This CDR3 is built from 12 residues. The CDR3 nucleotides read TGTGCCAGCAGTTCTACTGGAGATACGCAGTATTTT. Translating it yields CASSSTGDTQYF.

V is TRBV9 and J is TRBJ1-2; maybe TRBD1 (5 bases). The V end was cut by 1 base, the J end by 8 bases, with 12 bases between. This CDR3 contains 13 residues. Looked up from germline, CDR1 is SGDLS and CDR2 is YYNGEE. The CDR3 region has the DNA TGTGCCAGCAGCGTATCAGGGAGGGGCGGCTACACCTTC. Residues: CASSVSGRGGYTF.

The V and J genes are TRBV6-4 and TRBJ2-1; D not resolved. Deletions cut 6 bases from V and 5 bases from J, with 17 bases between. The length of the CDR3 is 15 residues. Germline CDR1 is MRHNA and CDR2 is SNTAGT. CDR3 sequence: CASRPSSASHNEQFF. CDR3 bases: TGTGCCAGCAGGCCCTCTTCCGCATCCCACAATGAGCAGTTCTTC.

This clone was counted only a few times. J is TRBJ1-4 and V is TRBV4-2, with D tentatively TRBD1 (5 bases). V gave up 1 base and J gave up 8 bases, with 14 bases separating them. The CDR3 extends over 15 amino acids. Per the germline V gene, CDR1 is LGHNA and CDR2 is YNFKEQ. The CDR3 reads CASSQAQGVGEKLFF. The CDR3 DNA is TGTGCCAGCAGCCAAGCCCAGGGTGTCGGGGAAAAACTGTTTTTT.

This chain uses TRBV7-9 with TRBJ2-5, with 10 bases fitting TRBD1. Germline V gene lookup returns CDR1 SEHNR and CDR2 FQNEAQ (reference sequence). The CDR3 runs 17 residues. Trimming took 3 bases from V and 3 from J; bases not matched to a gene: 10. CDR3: CASSFMAGTGEEETQYF. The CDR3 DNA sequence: TGTGCCAGCAGCTTTATGGCCGGGACAGGGGAGGAAGAGACCCAGTACTTC.

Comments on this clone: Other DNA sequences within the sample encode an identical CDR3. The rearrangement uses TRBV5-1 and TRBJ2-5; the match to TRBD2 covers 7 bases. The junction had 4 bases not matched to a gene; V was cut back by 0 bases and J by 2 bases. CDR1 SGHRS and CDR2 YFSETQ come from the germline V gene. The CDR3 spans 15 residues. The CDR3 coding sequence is TGCGCCAGCAGCTTGGGACTAGCTGATCAAGAGACCCAGTACTTC. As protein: CASSLGLADQETQYF.

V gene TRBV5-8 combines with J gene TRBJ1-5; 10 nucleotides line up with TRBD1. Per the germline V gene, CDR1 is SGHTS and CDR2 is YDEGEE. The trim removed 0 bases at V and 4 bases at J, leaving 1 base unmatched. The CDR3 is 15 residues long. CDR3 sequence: CASSLGTGGNQPQHF. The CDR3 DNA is TGTGCCAGCAGCTTGGGGACAGGGGGGAATCAGCCCCAGCATTTT.

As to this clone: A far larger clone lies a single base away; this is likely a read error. CDR3 nucleotides: TGTGCCAGCAGCGGGACAGGCTCTAGAAACACCATATATTTT. Amino acid sequence: CASSGTGSRNTIYF. This chain uses TRBV9 with TRBJ1-3, with 7 bases lining up with TRBD1. The CDR3 spans 14 residues. The V gene's germline CDR1 is SGDLS and CDR2 YYNGEE. Looking up the rest from reference TRBV9 and TRBJ1-3 gives the full variable domain: DSGVTQTPKHLITATGQRVTLRCSPRSGDLSVYWYQQSLDQGLQFLIQYYNGEERAKGNILERFSAQQFPDLHSELNLSSLELGDSALYFCASSGTGSRNTIYFGEGSWLTVV.

CDR3 DNA: TGCAGTGCTTCCCTTGGCGAGCAGTACTTC. Protein sequence: CSASLGEQYF. V and J are TRBV20-1 and TRBJ2-7, with unresolved D. Trimming removed 5 bases from V and 6 bases from J, with 8 bases in between. CDR3 length equals 10 residues. Germline lookup yields CDR1 DFQATT and CDR2 SNEGSKA (reference sequence).

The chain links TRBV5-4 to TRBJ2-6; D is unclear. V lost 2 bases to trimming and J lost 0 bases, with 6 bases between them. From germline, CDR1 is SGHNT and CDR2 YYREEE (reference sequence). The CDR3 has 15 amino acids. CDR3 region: CASSFRSSGANVLTF. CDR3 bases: TGTGCCAGCAGCTTTAGGAGCTCTGGGGCCAACGTCCTGACTTTC. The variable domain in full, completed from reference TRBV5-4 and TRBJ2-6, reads ETGVTQSPTHLIKTRGQQVTLRCSSQSGHNTVSWYQQALGQGPQFIFQYYREEENGRGNFPPRFSGLQFPNYSSELNVNALELDDSALYLCASSFRSSGANVLTFGAGSRLTVL.

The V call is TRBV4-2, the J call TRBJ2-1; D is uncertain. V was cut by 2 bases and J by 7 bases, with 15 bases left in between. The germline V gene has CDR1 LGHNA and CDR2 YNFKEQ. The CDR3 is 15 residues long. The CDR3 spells CASSQPEKYWNEQFF. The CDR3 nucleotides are TGTGCCAGCAGCCAACCGGAGAAGTATTGGAATGAGCAGTTCTTC.

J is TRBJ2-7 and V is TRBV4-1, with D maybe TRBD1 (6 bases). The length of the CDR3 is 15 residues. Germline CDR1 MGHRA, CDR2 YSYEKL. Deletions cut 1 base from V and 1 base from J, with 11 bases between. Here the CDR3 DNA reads TGCGCCAGCAGCCAAGGGAACAGGGAGTCCTACGAGCAGTACTTC. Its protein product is CASSQGNRESYEQYF.